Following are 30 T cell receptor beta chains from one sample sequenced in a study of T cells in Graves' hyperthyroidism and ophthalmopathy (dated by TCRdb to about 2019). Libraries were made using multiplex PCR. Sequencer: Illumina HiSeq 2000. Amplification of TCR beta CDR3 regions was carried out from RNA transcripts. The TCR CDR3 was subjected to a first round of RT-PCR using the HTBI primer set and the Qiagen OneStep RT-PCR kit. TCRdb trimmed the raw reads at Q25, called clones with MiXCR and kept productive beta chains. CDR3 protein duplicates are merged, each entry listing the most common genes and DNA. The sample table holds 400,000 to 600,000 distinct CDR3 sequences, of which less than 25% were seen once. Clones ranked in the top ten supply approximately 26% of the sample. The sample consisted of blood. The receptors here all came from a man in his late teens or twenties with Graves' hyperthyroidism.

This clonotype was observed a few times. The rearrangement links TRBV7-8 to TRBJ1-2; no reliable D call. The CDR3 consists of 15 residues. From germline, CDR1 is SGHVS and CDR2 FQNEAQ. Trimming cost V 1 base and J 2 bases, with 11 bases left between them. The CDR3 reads CASSLEQRENYGYTF. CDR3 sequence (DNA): TGTGCCAGCAGCTTAGAACAGAGGGAGAACTATGGCTACACCTTC.

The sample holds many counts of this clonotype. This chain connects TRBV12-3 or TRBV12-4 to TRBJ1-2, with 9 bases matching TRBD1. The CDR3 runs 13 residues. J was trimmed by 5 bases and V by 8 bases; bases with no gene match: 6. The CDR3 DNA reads TGTGCCAGCGGACAGGGGATTTCGTATGGCTACACCTTC. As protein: CASGQGISYGYTF.

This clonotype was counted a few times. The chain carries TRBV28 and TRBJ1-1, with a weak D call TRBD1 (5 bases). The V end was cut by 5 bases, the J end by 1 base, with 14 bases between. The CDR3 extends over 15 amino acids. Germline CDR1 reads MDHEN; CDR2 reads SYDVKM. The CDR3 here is CASSEGDFSNTEAFF. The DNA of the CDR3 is TGTGCCAGCAGTGAAGGGGACTTCTCGAACACTGAAGCTTTCTTT.

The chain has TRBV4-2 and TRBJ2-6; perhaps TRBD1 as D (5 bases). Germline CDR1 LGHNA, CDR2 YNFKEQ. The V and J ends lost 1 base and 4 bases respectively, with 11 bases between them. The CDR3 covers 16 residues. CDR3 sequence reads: CASSQVQGRGANVLTF. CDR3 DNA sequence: TGTGCCAGCAGCCAAGTGCAGGGCCGAGGGGCCAACGTCCTGACTTTC.

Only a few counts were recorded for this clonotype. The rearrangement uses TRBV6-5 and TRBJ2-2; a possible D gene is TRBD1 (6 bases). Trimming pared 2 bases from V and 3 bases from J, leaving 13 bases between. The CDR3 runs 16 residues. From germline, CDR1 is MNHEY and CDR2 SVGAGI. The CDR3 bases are TGTGCCAGCAGTTACGGGGAGACAGGCTACACCGGGGAGCTGTTTTTT. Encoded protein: CASSYGETGYTGELFF.

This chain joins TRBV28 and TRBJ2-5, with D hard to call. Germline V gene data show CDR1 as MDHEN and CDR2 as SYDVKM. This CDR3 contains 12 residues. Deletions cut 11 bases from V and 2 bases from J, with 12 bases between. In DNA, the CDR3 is TGTGCCGCCCGGACGGCGCAAGAGACCCAGTACTTC. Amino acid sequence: CAARTAQETQYF.

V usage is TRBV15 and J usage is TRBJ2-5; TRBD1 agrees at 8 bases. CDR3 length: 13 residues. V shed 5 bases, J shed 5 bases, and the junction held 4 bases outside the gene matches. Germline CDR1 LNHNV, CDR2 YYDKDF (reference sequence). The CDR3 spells CATSRGQGETQYF. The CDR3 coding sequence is TGTGCCACCAGCCGTGGACAGGGTGAGACCCAGTACTTC.

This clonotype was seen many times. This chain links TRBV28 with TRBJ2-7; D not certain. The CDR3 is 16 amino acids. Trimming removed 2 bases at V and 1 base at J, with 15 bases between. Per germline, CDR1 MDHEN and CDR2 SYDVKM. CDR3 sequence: CASSLRFEQPSYEQYF. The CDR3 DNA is TGTGCCAGCAGTTTAAGGTTCGAGCAGCCTTCCTACGAGCAGTACTTC.

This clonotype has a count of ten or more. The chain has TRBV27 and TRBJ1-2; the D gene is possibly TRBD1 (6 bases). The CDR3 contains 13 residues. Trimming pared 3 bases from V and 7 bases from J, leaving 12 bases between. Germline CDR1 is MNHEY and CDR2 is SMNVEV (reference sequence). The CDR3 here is CASSLWGGFGYTF. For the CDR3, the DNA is TGTGCCAGCAGTTTGTGGGGGGGCTTTGGCTACACCTTC.

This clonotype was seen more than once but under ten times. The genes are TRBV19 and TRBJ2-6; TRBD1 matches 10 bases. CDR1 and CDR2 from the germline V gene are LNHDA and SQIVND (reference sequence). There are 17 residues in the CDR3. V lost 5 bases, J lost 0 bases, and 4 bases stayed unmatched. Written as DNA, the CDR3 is TGTGCCAGTAGTCCCCGGACAGGGGGCTCTGGGGCCAACGTCCTGACTTTC. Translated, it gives CASSPRTGGSGANVLTF.

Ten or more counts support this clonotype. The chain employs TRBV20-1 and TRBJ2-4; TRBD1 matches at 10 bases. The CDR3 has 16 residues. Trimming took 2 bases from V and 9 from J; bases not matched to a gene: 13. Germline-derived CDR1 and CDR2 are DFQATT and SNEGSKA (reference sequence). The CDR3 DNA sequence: TGCAGTGCTAGAAGTACCGGGACAGGGGATGGAAGCATTCAGTACTTC. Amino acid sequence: CSARSTGTGDGSIQYF.

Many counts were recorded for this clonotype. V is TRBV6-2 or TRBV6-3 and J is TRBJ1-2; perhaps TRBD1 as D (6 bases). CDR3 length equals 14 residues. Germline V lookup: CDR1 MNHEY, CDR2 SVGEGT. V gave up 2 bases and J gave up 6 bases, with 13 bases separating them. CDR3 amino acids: CASSYRGHNHGYTF. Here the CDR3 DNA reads TGTGCCAGCAGTTACCGGGGACATAATCATGGCTACACCTTC.

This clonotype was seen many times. Written as DNA, the CDR3 is TGTGCCAGCCGGGAACAGCTCTCTGGAAACACCATATATTTT. Translated, it gives CASREQLSGNTIYF. J is TRBJ1-3 and V is TRBV28; D is undetermined. Trimming shortened V by 8 bases and J by 0 bases, and 11 bases separated the two germline ends. The CDR3 totals 14 residues. Germline V lookup: CDR1 MDHEN, CDR2 SYDVKM. The whole variable domain, remainder taken from reference TRBV28 and TRBJ1-3, is DVKVTQSSRYLVKRTGEKVFLECVQDMDHENMFWYRQDPGLGLRLIYFSYDVKMKEKGDIPEGYSVSREKKERFSLILESASTNQTSMYLCASREQLSGNTIYFGEGSWLTVV.

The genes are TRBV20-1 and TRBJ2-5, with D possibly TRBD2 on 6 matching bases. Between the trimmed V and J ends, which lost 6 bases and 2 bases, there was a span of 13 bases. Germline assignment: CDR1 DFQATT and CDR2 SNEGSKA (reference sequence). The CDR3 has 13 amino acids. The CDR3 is CSAPGTDQETQYF. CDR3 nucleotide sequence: TGCAGTGCCCCCGGGACTGATCAAGAGACCCAGTACTTC.

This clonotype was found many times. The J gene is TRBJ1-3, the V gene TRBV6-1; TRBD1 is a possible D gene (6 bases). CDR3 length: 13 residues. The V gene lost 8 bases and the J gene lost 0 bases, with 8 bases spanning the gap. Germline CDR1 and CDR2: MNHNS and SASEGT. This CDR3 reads CASGQRSGNTIYF. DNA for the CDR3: TGTGCCAGCGGACAGCGCTCTGGAAACACCATATATTTT.

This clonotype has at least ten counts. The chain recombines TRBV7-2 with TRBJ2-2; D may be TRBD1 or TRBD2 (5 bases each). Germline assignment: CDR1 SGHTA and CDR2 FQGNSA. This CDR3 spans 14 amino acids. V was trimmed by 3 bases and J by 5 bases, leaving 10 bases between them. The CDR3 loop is CASSFGTETGELFF. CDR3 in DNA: TGTGCCAGCAGCTTTGGGACCGAAACCGGGGAGCTGTTTTTT.

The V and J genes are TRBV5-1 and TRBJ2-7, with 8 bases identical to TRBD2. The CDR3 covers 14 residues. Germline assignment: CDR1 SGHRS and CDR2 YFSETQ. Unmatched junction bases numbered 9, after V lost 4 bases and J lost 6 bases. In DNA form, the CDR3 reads TGCGCCAGCAGCCTGGCGAGCGGGAGTGGCGAGCAGTACTTC. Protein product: CASSLASGSGEQYF. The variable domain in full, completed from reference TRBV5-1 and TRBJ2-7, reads KAGVTQTPRYLIKTRGQQVTLSCSPISGHRSVSWYQQTPGQGLQFLFEYFSETQRNKGNFPGRFSGRQFSNSRSEMNVSTLELGDSALYLCASSLASGSGEQYFGPGTRLTVT.

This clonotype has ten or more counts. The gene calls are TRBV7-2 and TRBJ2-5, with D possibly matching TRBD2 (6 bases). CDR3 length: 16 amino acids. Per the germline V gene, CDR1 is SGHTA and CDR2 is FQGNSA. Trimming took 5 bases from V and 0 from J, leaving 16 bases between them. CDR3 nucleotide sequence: TGTGCCAGCAGCCCCCGTGGAGGGCGGTACCAAGAGACCCAGTACTTC. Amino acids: CASSPRGGRYQETQYF.

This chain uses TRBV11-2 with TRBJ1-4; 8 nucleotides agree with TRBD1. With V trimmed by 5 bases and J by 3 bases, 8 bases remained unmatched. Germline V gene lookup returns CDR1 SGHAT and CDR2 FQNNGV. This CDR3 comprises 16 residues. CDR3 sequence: CASSTFQGAPNEKLFF. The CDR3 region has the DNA TGTGCCAGCAGCACCTTTCAGGGGGCGCCTAATGAAAAACTGTTTTTT.

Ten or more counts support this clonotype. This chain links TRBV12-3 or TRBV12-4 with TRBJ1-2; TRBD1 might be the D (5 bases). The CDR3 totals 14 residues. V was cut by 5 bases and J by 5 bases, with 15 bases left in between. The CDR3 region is CASSPGTYLYGYTF. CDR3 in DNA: TGTGCCAGCAGTCCCGGGACCTACCTGTATGGCTACACCTTC.

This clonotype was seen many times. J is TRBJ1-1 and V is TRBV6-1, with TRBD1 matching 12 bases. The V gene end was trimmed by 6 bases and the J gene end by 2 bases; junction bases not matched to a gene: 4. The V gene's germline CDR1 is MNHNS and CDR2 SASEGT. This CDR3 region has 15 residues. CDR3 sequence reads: CASRGQGALNTEAFF. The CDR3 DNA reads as TGTGCCAGCAGGGGACAGGGGGCTCTTAACACTGAAGCTTTCTTT.

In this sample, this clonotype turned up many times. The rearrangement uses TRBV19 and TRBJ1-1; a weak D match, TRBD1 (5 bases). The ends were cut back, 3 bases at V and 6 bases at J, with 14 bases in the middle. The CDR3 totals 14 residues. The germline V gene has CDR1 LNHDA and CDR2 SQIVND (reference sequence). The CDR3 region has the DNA TGTGCCAGTAGTATCCACGAGGGGTACGCTGAAGCTTTCTTT. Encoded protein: CASSIHEGYAEAFF.

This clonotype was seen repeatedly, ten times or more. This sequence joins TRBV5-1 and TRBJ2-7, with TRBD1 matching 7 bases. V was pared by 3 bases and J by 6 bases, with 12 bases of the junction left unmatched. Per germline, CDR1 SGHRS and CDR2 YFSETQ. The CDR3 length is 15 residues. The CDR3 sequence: CASSSTGTDPSEQYF. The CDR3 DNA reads TGCGCCAGCAGCTCCACCGGGACAGACCCATCCGAGCAGTACTTC.

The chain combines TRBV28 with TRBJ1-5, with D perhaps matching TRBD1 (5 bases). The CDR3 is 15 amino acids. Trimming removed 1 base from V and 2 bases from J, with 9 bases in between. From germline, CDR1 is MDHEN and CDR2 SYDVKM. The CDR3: CASSLYGGGNQPQHF. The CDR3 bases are TGTGCCAGCAGTTTATACGGGGGAGGCAATCAGCCCCAGCATTTT.

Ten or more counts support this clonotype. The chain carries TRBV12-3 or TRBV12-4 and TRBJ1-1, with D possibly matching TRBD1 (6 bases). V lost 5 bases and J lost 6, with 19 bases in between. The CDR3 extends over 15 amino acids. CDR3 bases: TGTGCCAGCAGTCTCCGGACGGGACAAATCCCTGAAGCTTTCTTT. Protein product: CASSLRTGQIPEAFF.

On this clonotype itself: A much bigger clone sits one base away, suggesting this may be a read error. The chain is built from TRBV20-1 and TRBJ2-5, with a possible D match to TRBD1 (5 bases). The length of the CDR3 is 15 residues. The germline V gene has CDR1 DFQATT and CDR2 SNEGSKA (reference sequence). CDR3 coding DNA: TGCAGTGCTAGAGATCACCAGGGAAGGGGTGAGACCAAGTACTTC. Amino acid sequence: CSARDHQGRGETKYF.

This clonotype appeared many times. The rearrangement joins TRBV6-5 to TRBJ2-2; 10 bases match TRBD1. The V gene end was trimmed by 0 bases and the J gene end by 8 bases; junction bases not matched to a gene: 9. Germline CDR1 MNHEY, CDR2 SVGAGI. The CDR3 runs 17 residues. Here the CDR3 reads CASSYSMRQGAVGELFF. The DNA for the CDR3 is TGTGCCAGCAGTTACTCGATGAGACAGGGGGCGGTTGGGGAGCTGTTTTTT.

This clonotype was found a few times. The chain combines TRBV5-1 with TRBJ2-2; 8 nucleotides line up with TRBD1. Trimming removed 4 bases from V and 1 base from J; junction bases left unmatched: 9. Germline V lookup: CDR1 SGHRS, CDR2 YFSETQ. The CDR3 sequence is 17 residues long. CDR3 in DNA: TGCGCCAGCAGCGCGGCCGACAGGGGAAAGAACACCGGGGAGCTGTTTTTT. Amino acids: CASSAADRGKNTGELFF.

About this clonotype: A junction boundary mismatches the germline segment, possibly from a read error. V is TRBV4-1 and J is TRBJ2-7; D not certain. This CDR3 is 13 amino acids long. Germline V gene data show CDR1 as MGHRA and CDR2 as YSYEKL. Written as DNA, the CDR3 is TGCGCCTGCAGCCAAGAAAGATTAAAGGAGCAGTACTTC. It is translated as CACSQERLKEQYF.

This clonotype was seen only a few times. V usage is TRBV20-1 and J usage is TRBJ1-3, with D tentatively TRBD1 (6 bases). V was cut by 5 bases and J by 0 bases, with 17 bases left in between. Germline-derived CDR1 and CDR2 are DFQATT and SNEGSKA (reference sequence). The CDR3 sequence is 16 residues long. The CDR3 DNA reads TGCAGTGCTTCCCTTCCCACAGGGATCTCTGGAAACACCATATATTTT. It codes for CSASLPTGISGNTIYF.